These 26 T cell receptor beta chains share one sample of origin, sequenced in a study of control samples from healthy donors and cancer patients. The protocol was immunoSEQ multiplex PCR, while the TCRdb copy is restricted to in-frame clones and leaves out a portion. The table records some 70,000 clones, approximately 84% of them present only once. Sequencing input: PBMCs. The receptor set was obtained from a woman aged 45-65 years with lung cancer.

Only one count was recorded for this clone. The chain combines TRBV19 with TRBJ1-5; no definite D call. The ends were cut back, 3 bases at V and 3 bases at J, with 9 bases in the middle. CDR1 is LNHDA and CDR2 is SQIVND in the germline V gene (reference sequence). The CDR3 has 14 amino acids. The CDR3 DNA follows: TGTGCCAGTAGTATCGAAGGTCACAATCAGCCCCAGCATTTT. Amino acids: CASSIEGHNQPQHF.

This clone has only one observation. The chain couples TRBV5-1 to TRBJ2-1; TRBD1 aligns across 9 bases. The CDR3 totals 15 residues. Trimming took 5 bases from V and 5 from J; bases not matched to a gene: 8. The V gene's germline CDR1 is SGHRS and CDR2 YFSETQ. Here the CDR3 DNA reads TGCGCCAGCAGGAGATCGGGACAGGGTGACAATGAGCAGTTCTTC. Translation: CASRRSGQGDNEQFF.

V and J are TRBV9 and TRBJ2-7; 9 bases match TRBD1. The J segment lost 3 bases and the V segment lost 4 bases, leaving 8 bases of the junction unmatched. The CDR3 loop spans 15 amino acids. Germline V gene lookup returns CDR1 SGDLS and CDR2 YYNGEE. CDR3 protein: CASSITGGLGYEQYF. The CDR3 DNA sequence: TGTGCCAGCAGCATTACAGGGGGCTTGGGCTACGAGCAGTACTTC.

The chain is built from TRBV4-3 and TRBJ1-2; TRBD1 aligns across 7 bases. Germline CDR1 LGHNA, CDR2 YSLEER. This CDR3 is built from 14 residues. V lost 4 bases to trimming and J lost 4 bases; unmatched junction nucleotides: 6. The CDR3 region has the DNA TGCGCCAGCAGCCCGGTCCCAGGGGGCTATGGCTACACCTTC. It encodes CASSPVPGGYGYTF.

The chain has TRBV27 and TRBJ1-5; D not resolved. CDR3 length: 15 residues. Between the trimmed V and J ends, which lost 4 bases and 1 base, there was a span of 11 bases. Germline lookup yields CDR1 MNHEY and CDR2 SMNVEV (reference sequence). CDR3 coding DNA: TGTGCCAGCAGTTCGCGGGTCAACAGCAATCAGCCCCAGCATTTT. This gives the protein CASSSRVNSNQPQHF.

V gene TRBV30 combines with J gene TRBJ1-1; 7 bases fit TRBD1. The CDR3 is 14 amino acids. V was clipped by 0 bases and J by 1 base; unmatched bases: 2. The germline gives CDR1 GTSNPN, CDR2 SVGIG (reference sequence). CDR3 sequence reads: CAWSVQGWNTEAFF. The CDR3 DNA sequence: TGTGCCTGGAGTGTACAGGGGTGGAACACTGAAGCTTTCTTT.

The CDR3 nucleotides read TGTGCCAGCAGCTCCTGGACTAGCGGCACAGATACGCAGTATTTT. Translating gives CASSSWTSGTDTQYF. V and J are TRBV7-6 and TRBJ2-3; 9 nucleotides agree with TRBD2. Trimming cost V 4 bases and J 1 base; bases outside gene matches: 3. Per the germline V gene, CDR1 is SGHVS and CDR2 is FNYEAQ. The length of the CDR3 is 15 residues.

V and J are TRBV9 and TRBJ2-7; 7 bases are shared with TRBD1. V was clipped by 0 bases and J by 1 base; unmatched bases: 7. This CDR3 is 16 amino acids long. The V gene's germline CDR1 is SGDLS and CDR2 YYNGEE. The CDR3 nucleotides are TGTGCCAGCAGCGTAGGTGACAGGGTGGGGTCCTACGAGCAGTACTTC. This gives the protein CASSVGDRVGSYEQYF.

J is TRBJ1-5 and V is TRBV6-5; 9 bases line up with TRBD1. The CDR3 consists of 15 residues. Trimming cost V 7 bases and J 3 bases; bases outside gene matches: 7. CDR1 is MNHEY, CDR2 SVGAGI, per germline. Here the CDR3 reads CASTPGQGNNQPQHF. The CDR3 DNA sequence: TGTGCCAGCACTCCGGGACAGGGTAACAATCAGCCCCAGCATTTT.

The chain uses TRBV27 and TRBJ2-7; TRBD1 aligns across 12 bases. Germline CDR1 is MNHEY and CDR2 is SMNVEV (reference sequence). V dropped 0 bases and J dropped 5; count of bases not matched to a gene: 5. This CDR3 spans 16 amino acids. The CDR3 reads CASSLSWDRGRNEQYF. The CDR3 nucleotides are TGTGCCAGCAGTTTATCCTGGGACAGGGGGCGTAACGAGCAGTACTTC.

This sequence joins TRBV5-1 and TRBJ1-2; D might be TRBD1 (5 bases). The CDR3 has 13 residues. Germline assignment: CDR1 SGHRS and CDR2 YFSETQ. V was pared by 1 base and J by 6 bases, with 10 bases between. The CDR3 here is CASSLQGTDGYTF. The CDR3 DNA is TGCGCCAGCAGCTTGCAGGGTACGGATGGCTACACCTTC. The full variable domain, its missing parts supplied by reference TRBV5-1 and TRBJ1-2, is KAGVTQTPRYLIKTRGQQVTLSCSPISGHRSVSWYQQTPGQGLQFLFEYFSETQRNKGNFPGRFSGRQFSNSRSEMNVSTLELGDSALYLCASSLQGTDGYTFGSGTRLTVV.

The rearrangement uses TRBV15 and TRBJ2-1; D is possibly TRBD2 (5 bases). The germline V gene encodes CDR1 LNHNV and CDR2 YYDKDF (reference sequence). Trimming pared 8 bases from V and 4 bases from J, leaving 12 bases between. The CDR3 totals 13 residues. The CDR3 loop reads CATGRGYYNEQFF. The CDR3 DNA reads TGTGCCACCGGGAGAGGGTATTACAATGAGCAGTTCTTC.

This chain uses TRBV7-6 with TRBJ1-4; 12 bases are shared with TRBD1. The CDR3 totals 15 residues. After removal of 2 bases from V and 8 bases from J, the junction contained 3 bases not matched to a gene. Germline loops: CDR1 SGHVS, CDR2 FNYEAQ. The CDR3 nucleotides are TGTGCCAGCAGCTTACTCGGGACAGGGGGCGAAAAACTGTTTTTT. As protein: CASSLLGTGGEKLFF.

The chain couples TRBV7-2 to TRBJ1-4, with D perhaps TRBD1 (5 bases). Per germline, CDR1 SGHTA and CDR2 FQGNSA. The V end lost 5 bases, the J end lost 11 bases, and 18 bases lay between the germline ends. There are 14 residues in the CDR3. CDR3 DNA sequence: TGTGCCAGCAGCCCGCAGGGTCCCGGAGGGAAACTGTTTTTT. Translated, it gives CASSPQGPGGKLFF.

The V gene is TRBV9, the J gene TRBJ2-1; TRBD1 might be the D (6 bases). There are 17 residues in the CDR3. The germline gives CDR1 SGDLS, CDR2 YYNGEE. The germline V and J ends were trimmed by 0 bases and 0 bases, with 13 bases remaining between them. CDR3 bases: TGTGCCAGCAGCGTAGTCGGGACATTGGGCTCCTACAATGAGCAGTTCTTC. Translated, it gives CASSVVGTLGSYNEQFF.

This chain links TRBV18 with TRBJ2-5, with D possibly being TRBD1 (5 bases). V dropped 3 bases and J dropped 3 bases, with 8 bases sitting between them. The CDR3 is 13 residues long. CDR1 is KGHSH and CDR2 is LQKENI in the germline V gene. The CDR3 bases are TGTGCCAGCTCACCCAGGGTGGAAGAGACCCAGTACTTC. It yields the protein CASSPRVEETQYF.

The chain employs TRBV6-1 and TRBJ1-1; a weak D match, TRBD1 (5 bases). The CDR3 runs 13 residues. In germline, CDR1 is MNHNS, CDR2 SASEGT. Trimming took 0 bases from V and 5 from J, leaving 7 bases between them. CDR3 DNA sequence: TGTGCCAGCAGTGAAGCCCAGGGAACTGAAGCTTTCTTT. It encodes CASSEAQGTEAFF.

The chain employs TRBV18 and TRBJ1-2; D ambiguous. Between the trimmed V and J ends, which lost 3 bases and 7 bases, there was a span of 12 bases. The germline CDR1 and CDR2 sequences are KGHSH and LQKENI. The CDR3 length is 13 residues. This CDR3 reads CASSPGRSGGYTF. The CDR3 nucleotides are TGTGCCAGCTCACCCGGGAGGTCGGGTGGCTACACCTTC.

This chain uses TRBV7-2 with TRBJ1-2, with D unresolved. Germline V gene lookup returns CDR1 SGHTA and CDR2 FQGNSA. V was clipped by 1 base and J by 13 bases, with 10 bases between them. The CDR3 sequence is 11 residues long. This chain's CDR3 is CASSLGPRITF. The CDR3 DNA sequence: TGTGCCAGCAGCTTAGGTCCCAGAATCACCTTC.

This chain uses TRBV7-2 with TRBJ1-4; D gene unclear. Germline V lookup: CDR1 SGHTA, CDR2 FQGNSA. V was trimmed by 5 bases and J by 0 bases, leaving 4 bases between them. The CDR3 has 13 amino acids. CDR3 region: CASSKATNEKLFF. CDR3 DNA: TGTGCCAGCAGCAAAGCAACTAATGAAAAACTGTTTTTT.

The chain is built from TRBV19 and TRBJ1-5; 10 bases line up with TRBD1. CDR1 is LNHDA, CDR2 SQIVND, per germline (reference sequence). The V segment lost 3 bases and the J segment 4 bases; nucleotides outside the gene matches: 0. The length of the CDR3 is 14 residues. The CDR3 protein is CASSMGQGNQPQHF. CDR3 nucleotides: TGTGCCAGTAGTATGGGACAGGGGAATCAGCCCCAGCATTTT. Combining the CDR3 with reference TRBV19 and TRBJ1-5 gives the whole variable domain DGGITQSPKYLFRKEGQNVTLSCEQNLNHDAMYWYRQDPGQGLRLIYYSQIVNDFQKGDIAEGYSVSREKKESFPLTVTSAQKNPTAFYLCASSMGQGNQPQHFGDGTRLSIL.

The CDR3 protein is CASSPDGYGYTF. CDR3 sequence (DNA): TGTGCCAGCAGTCCGGACGGCTATGGCTACACCTTC. This sequence joins TRBV7-3 and TRBJ1-2; D unclear. Per the germline V gene, CDR1 is SGHTA and CDR2 is FQGTGA. The CDR3 has 12 amino acids. Trimming cost V 6 bases and J 4 bases, with 9 bases left between them.

A note on this clone: This clone may be a read error of a much larger clone one base away. The chain combines TRBV7-2 with TRBJ1-1; D remains ambiguous. Germline V CDR1 and CDR2: SGHTA, FQGNSA. V was pared by 2 bases and J by 1 base, with 5 bases between. The CDR3 loop spans 13 amino acids. CDR3 sequence: CASSLIANTEAFF. The DNA for the CDR3 is TGTGCCAGCAGCTTAATCGCGAACACTGAAGCTTTCTTT.

This chain uses TRBV7-3 with TRBJ1-1; D unclear. Per the germline V gene, CDR1 is SGHTA and CDR2 is FQGTGA. V shed 4 bases and J shed 4 bases, with 10 bases lying between them. CDR3 size: 13 residues. The CDR3 DNA is TGTGCCAGCAGCTCTGGGGTAAGCACTGAAGCTTTCTTT. It encodes CASSSGVSTEAFF.

The gene calls are TRBV3-1 (or the pseudogene TRBV3-2) and TRBJ1-1; D unresolved. The V end was cut by 6 bases, the J end by 1 base, with 6 bases between. Germline V lookup: CDR1 LGHDT, CDR2 YNNKEL (reference sequence). The CDR3 is made up of 12 amino acids. This CDR3 reads CASSLGNTEAFF. For the CDR3, the DNA is TGTGCCAGCAGTCTTGGGAACACTGAAGCTTTCTTT.

The genes are TRBV7-3 and TRBJ1-1, with D uncertain. Germline V gene lookup returns CDR1 SGHTA and CDR2 FQGTGA. The ends were cut back, 1 base at V and 6 bases at J, with 9 bases in the middle. The CDR3 contains 13 residues. The CDR3 DNA reads TGTGCCAGCAGCTTAAGTTCTTTAGCTGAAGCTTTCTTT. Protein sequence: CASSLSSLAEAFF. The complete variable domain, with remaining parts taken from reference TRBV7-3 and TRBJ1-1, reads GAGVSQTPSNKVTEKGKYVELRCDPISGHTALYWYRQSLGQGPEFLIYFQGTGAADDSGLPNDRFFAVRPEGSVSTLKIQRTERGDSAVYLCASSLSSLAEAFFGQGTRLTVV.